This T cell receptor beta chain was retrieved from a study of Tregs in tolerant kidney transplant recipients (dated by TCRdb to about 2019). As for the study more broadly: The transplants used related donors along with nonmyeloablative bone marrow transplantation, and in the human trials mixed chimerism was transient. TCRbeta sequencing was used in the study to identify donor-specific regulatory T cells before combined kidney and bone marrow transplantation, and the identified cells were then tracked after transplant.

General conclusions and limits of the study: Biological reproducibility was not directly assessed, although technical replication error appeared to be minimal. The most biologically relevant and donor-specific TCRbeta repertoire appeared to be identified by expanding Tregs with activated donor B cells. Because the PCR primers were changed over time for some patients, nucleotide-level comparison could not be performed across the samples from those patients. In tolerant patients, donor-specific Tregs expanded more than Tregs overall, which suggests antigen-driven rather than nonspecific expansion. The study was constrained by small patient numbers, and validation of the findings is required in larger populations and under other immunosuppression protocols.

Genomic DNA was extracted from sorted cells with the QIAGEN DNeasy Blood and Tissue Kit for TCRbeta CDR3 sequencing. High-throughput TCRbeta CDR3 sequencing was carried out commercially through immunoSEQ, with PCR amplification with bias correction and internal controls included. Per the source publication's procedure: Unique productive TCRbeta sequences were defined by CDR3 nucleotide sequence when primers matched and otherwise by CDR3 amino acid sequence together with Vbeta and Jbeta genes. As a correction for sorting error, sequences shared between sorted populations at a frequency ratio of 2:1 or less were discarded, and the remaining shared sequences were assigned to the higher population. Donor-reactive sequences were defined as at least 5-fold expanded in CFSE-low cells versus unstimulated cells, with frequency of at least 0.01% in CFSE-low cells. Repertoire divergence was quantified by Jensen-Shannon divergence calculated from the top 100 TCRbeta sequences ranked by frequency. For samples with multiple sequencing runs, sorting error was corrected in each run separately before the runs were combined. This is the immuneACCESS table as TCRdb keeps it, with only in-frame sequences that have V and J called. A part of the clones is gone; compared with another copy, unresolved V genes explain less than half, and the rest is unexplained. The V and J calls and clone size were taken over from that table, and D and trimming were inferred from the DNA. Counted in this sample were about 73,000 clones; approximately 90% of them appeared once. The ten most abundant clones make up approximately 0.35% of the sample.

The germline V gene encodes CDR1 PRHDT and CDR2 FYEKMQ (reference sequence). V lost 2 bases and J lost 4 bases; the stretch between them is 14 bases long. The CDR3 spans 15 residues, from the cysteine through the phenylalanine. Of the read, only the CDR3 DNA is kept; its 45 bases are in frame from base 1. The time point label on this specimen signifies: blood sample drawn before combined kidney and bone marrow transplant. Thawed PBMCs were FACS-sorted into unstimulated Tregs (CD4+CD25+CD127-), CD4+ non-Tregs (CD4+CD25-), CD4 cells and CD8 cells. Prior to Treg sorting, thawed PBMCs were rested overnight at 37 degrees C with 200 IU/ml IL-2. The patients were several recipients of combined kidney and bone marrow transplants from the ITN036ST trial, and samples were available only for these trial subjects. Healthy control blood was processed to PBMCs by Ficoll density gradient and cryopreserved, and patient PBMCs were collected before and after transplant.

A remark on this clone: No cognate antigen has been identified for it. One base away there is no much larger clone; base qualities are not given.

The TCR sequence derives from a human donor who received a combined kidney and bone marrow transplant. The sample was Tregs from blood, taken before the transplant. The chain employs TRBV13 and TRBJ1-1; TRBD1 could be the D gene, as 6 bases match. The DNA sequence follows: TGTGCCAGCAGCTTAAGAGGGGACATAGGCACTGAAGCTTTCTTT. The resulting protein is CASSLRGDIGTEAFF.